One sample yielded the 2 T cell receptor beta chains listed below, sequenced in a study of cytomegalovirus exposure and HLA in healthy donors. Use of 60 Vbeta and 13 Jbeta primers characterized the PCR. Some clones are missing from TCRdb's copy, which holds only in-frame ones; the method was immunoSEQ multiplex PCR. The sample contains 100,000 or so clones, roughly 70% of which appear only once. Sequenced: PBMCs. The source is a man aged 25-45 years in good health and CMV-seronegative.

This clone was counted only a few times. V and J are TRBV28 and TRBJ1-1, with a weak D call TRBD1 (6 bases). Germline V gene sequence: CDR1 MDHEN, CDR2 SYDVKM. This CDR3 is 14 amino acids long. V was trimmed by 3 bases and J by 4 bases, leaving 12 bases between them. CDR3 nucleotide sequence: TGTGCCAGCAGTTTCCACAGGGCAGCCACTGAAGCTTTCTTT. Translation gives CASSFHRAATEAFF.

V and J are TRBV6-6 and TRBJ2-1; D possibly corresponds to TRBD1 (6 bases). The CDR3 loop spans 14 amino acids. V lost 7 bases and J 8 bases, leaving 18 bases between the germline ends. Germline-derived CDR1 and CDR2 are MNHNY and SVGAGI (reference sequence). The CDR3 sequence: CASTYETGWDEQFF. The CDR3 nucleotides are TGTGCCAGCACCTACGAAACAGGGTGGGATGAGCAGTTCTTC.